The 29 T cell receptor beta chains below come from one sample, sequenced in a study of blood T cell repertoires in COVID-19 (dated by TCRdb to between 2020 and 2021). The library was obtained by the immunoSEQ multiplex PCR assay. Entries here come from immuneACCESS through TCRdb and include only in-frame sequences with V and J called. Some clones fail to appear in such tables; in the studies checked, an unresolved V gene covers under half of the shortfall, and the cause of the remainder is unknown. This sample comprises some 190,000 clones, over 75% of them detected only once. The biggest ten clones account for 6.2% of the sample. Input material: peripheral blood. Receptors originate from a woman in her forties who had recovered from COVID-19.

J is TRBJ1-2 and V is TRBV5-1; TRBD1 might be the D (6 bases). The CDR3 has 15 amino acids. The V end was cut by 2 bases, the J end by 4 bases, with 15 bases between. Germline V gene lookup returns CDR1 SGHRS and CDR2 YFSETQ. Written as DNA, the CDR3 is TGCGCCAGCAGCTTTGAGGACAGCGAGGGCTATGGCTACACCTTC. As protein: CASSFEDSEGYGYTF.

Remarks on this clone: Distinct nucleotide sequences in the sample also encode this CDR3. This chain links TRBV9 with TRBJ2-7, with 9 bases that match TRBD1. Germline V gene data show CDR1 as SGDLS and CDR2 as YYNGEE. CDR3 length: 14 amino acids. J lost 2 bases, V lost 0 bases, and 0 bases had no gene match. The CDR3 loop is CASSVGQGAYEQYF. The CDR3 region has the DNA TGTGCCAGCAGCGTAGGACAGGGGGCCTACGAGCAGTACTTC.

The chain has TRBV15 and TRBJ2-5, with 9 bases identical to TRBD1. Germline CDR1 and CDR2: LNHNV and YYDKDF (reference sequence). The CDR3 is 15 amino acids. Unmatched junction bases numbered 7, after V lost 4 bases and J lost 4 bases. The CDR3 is CATSNEQGAGETQYF. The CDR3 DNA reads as TGTGCCACCAGCAACGAACAGGGGGCCGGAGAGACCCAGTACTTC.

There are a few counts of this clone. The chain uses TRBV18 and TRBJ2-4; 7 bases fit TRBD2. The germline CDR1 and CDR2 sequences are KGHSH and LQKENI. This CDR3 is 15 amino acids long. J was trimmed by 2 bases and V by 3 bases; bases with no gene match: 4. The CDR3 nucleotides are TGTGCCAGCTCACCTGGGGGGGGTTCCAAAAACATTCAGTACTTC. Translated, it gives CASSPGGGSKNIQYF.

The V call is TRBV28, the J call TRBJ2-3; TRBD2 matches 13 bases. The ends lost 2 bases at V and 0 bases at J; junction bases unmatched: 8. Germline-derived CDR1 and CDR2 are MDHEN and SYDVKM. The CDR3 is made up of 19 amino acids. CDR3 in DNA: TGTGCCAGCAGTTTAGGGGGACTAGCGGGACGGAAAAGCACAGATACGCAGTATTTT. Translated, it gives CASSLGGLAGRKSTDTQYF.

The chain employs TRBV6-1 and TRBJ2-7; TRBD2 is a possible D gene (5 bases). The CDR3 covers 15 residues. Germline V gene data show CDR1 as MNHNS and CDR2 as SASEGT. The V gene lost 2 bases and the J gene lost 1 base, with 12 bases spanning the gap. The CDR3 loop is CASSEFNPGSYEQYF. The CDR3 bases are TGTGCCAGCAGTGAATTCAATCCGGGGTCCTACGAGCAGTACTTC.

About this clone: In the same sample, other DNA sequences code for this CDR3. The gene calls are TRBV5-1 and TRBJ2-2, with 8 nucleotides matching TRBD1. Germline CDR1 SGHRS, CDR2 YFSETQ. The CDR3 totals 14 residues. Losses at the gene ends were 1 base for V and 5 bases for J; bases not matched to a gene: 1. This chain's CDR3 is CASSLTGGTGELFF. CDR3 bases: TGCGCCAGCAGCTTGACAGGGGGAACCGGGGAGCTGTTTTTT.

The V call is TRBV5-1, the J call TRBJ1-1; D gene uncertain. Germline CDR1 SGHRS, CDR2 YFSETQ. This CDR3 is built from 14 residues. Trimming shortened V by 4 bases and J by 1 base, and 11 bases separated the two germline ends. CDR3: CASSPAQENTEAFF. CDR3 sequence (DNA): TGCGCCAGCAGCCCCGCCCAGGAGAACACTGAAGCTTTCTTT.

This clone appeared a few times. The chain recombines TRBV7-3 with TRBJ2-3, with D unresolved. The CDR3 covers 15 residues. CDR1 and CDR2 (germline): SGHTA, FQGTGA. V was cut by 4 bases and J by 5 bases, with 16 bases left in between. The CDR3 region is CASSSLGTGGDTQYF. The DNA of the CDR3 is TGTGCCAGCAGCTCCCTAGGTACGGGTGGAGATACGCAGTATTTT.

The CDR3: CASSHLEPGVFYEQYF. Here the CDR3 DNA reads TGTGCCAGCAGCCATCTTGAGCCGGGAGTATTCTACGAGCAGTACTTC. The chain uses TRBV3-1 (or the pseudogene TRBV3-2) and TRBJ2-7; tentative D call: TRBD2 (6 bases). V dropped 3 bases and J dropped 3 bases, with 18 bases sitting between them. Germline V gene sequence: CDR1 LGHDT, CDR2 YNNKEL (reference sequence). There are 16 residues in the CDR3.

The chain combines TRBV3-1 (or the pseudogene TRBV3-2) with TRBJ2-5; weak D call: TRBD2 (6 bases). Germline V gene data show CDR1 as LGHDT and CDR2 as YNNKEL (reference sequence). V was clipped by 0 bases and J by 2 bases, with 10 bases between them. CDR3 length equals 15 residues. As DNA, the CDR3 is TGTGCCAGCAGCCAAGACTCAGGGAGGCAAGAGACCCAGTACTTC. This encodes CASSQDSGRQETQYF.

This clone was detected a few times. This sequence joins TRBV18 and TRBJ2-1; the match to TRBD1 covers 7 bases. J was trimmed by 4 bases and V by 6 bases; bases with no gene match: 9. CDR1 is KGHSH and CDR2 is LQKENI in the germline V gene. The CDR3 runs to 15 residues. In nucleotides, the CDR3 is TGTGCCAGCTCCCCCAACGGACAGGTGTACAATGAGCAGTTCTTC. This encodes CASSPNGQVYNEQFF. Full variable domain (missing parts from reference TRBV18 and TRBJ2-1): NAGVMQNPRHLVRRRGQEARLRCSPMKGHSHVYWYRQLPEEGLKFMVYLQKENIIDESGMPKERFSAEFPKEGPSILRIQQVVRGDSAAYFCASSPNGQVYNEQFFGPGTRLTVL.

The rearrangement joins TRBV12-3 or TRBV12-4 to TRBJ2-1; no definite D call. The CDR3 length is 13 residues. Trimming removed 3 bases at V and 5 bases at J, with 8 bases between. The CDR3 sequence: CASSLYTDNEQFF. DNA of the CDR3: TGTGCCAGCAGTTTGTACACAGACAATGAGCAGTTCTTC.

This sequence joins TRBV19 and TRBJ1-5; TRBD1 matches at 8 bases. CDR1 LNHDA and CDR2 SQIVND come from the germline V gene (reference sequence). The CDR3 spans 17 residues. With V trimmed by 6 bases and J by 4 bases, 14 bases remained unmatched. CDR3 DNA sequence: TGTGCCAGTAGCCCGGTTCGGACAGGGCCCCTGAATCAGCCCCAGCATTTT. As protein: CASSPVRTGPLNQPQHF.

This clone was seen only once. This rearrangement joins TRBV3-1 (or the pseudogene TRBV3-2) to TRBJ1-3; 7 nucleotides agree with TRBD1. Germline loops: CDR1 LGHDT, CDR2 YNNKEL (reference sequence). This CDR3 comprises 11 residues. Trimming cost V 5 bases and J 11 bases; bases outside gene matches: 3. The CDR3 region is CASSDQGAIYF. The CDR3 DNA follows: TGTGCCAGCAGCGATCAGGGGGCCATATATTTT.

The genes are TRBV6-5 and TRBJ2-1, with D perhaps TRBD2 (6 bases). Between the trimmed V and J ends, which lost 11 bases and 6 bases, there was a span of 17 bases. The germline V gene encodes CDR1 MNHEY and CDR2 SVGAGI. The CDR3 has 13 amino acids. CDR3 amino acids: CASRITGGNEQFF. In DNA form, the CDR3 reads TGTGCCTCCAGGATTACCGGGGGCAATGAGCAGTTCTTC.

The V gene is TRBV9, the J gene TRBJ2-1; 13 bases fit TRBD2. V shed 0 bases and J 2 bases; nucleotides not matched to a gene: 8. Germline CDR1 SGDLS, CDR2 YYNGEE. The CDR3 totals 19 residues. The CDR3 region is CASSVVGTSGAGAYNEQFF. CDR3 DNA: TGTGCCAGCAGCGTAGTTGGGACTAGCGGGGCCGGCGCCTACAATGAGCAGTTCTTC.

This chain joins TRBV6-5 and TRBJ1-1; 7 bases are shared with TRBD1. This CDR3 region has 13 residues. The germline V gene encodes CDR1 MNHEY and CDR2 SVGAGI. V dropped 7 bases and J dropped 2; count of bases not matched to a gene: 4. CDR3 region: CASNRDSNTEAFF. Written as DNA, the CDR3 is TGTGCCAGCAACCGGGACAGCAACACTGAAGCTTTCTTT.

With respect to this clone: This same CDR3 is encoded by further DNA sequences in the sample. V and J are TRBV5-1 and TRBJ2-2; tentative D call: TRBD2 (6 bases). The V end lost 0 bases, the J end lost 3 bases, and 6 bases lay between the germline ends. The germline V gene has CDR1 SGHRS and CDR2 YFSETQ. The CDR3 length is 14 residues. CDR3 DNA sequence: TGCGCCAGCAGCTTGGCGGGGGACACCGGGGAGCTGTTTTTT. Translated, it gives CASSLAGDTGELFF.

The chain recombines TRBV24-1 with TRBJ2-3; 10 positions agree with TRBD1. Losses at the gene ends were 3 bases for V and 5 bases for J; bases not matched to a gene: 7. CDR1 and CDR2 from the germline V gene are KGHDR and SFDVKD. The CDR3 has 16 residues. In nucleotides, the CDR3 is TGTGCCACCAGTGATCCAGCCCGGGACAGGGGAGATACGCAGTATTTT. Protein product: CATSDPARDRGDTQYF.

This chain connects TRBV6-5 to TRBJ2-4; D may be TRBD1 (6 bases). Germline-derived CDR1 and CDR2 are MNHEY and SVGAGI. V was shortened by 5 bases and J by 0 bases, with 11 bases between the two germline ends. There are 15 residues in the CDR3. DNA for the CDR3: TGTGCCAGCAGTACAGGGCAACTAGCCAAAAACATTCAGTACTTC. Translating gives CASSTGQLAKNIQYF.

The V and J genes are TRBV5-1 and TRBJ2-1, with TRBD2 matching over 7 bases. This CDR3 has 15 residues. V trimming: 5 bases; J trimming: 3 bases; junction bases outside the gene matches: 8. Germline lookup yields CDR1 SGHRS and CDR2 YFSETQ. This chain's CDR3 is CASSTSGTNYNEQFF. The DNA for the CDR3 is TGCGCCAGCAGTACCTCGGGGACTAACTACAATGAGCAGTTCTTC.

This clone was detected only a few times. The CDR3 protein is CATASRGKLFF. The CDR3 DNA is TGTGCCACCGCCTCCCGGGGAAAACTGTTTTTT. The rearrangement joins TRBV7-8 to TRBJ1-4; D remains ambiguous. CDR3 length equals 11 residues. Germline values: CDR1 SGHVS, CDR2 FQNEAQ. Trimming removed 10 bases from V and 10 bases from J, with 13 bases in between.

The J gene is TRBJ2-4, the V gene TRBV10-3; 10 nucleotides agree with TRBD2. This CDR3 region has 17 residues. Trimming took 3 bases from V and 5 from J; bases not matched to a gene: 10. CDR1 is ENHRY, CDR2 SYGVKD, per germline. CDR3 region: CAISEVASGRSQNIQYF. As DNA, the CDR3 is TGTGCCATCAGTGAAGTGGCTAGCGGGAGATCCCAAAACATTCAGTACTTC.

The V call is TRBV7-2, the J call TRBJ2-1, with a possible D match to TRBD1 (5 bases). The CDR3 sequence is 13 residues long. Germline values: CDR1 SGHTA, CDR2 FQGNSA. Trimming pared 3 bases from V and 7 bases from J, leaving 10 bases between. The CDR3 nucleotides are TGTGCCAGCAGCTTGGGGCCGTTGAATGAGCAGTTCTTC. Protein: CASSLGPLNEQFF.

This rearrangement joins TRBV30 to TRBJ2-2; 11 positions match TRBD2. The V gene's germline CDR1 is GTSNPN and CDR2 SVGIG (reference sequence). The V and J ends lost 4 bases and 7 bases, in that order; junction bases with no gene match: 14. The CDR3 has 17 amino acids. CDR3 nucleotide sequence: TGTGCCTGGACCCGAAGAGTGCTAGCGGGAGGTGTCGGGGAGCTGTTTTTT. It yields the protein CAWTRRVLAGGVGELFF.

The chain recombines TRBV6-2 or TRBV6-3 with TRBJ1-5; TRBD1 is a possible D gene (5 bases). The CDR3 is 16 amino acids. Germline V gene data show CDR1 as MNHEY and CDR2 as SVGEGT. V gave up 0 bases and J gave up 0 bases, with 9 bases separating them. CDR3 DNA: TGTGCCAGCAGTTACTCTTCGGGGGATAGCAATCAGCCCCAGCATTTT. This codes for CASSYSSGDSNQPQHF.

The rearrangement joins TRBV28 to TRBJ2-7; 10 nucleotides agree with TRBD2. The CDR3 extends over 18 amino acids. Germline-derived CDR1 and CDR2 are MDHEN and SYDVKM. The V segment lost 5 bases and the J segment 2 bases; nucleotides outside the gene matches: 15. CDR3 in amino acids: CASSGRTSGLPTAYEQYF. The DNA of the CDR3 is TGTGCCAGCAGTGGAAGGACTAGCGGCCTACCCACGGCCTACGAGCAGTACTTC. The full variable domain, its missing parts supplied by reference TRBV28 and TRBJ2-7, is DVKVTQSSRYLVKRTGEKVFLECVQDMDHENMFWYRQDPGLGLRLIYFSYDVKMKEKGDIPEGYSVSREKKERFSLILESASTNQTSMYLCASSGRTSGLPTAYEQYFGPGTRLTVT.

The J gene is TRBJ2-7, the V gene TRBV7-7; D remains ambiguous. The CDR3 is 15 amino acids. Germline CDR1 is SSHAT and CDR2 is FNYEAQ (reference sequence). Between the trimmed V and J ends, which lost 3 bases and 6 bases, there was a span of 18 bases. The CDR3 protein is CASSFSLRSCIEQYF. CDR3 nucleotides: TGTGCCAGCAGCTTCTCTTTACGGAGCTGTATCGAGCAGTACTTC. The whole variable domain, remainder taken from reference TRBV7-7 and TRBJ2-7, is GAGVSQSPRYKVTKRGQDVTLRCDPISSHATLYWYQQALGQGPEFLTYFNYEAQPDKSGLPSDRFSAERPEGSISTLTIQRTEQRDSAMYRCASSFSLRSCIEQYFGPGTRLTVT.